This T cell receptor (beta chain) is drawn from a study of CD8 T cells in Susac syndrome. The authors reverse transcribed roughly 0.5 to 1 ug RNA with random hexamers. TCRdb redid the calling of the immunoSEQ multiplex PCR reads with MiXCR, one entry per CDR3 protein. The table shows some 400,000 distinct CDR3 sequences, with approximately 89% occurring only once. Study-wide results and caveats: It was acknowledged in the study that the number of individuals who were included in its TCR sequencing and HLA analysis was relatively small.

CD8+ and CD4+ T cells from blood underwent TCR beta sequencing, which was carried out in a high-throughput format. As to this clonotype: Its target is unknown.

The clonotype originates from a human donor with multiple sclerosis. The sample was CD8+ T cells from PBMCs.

CDR3 sequence (DNA): TGTGCCAGCAGACCCGGGACAGCATCCCACGAGCAGTACTTC. Its protein is CASRPGTASHEQYF. The rearrangement uses TRBV27 and TRBJ2-7; 7 bases fit TRBD1. Trimming cost V 6 bases and J 5 bases; bases outside gene matches: 10. Germline values: CDR1 MNHEY, CDR2 SMNVEV (reference sequence). This CDR3 contains 14 residues.